This note documents a single T cell receptor (beta chain) sequence. The data belong to a study of sequential checkpoint blockade in melanoma. V trimming: 0 bases; J trimming: 2 bases; junction bases outside the gene matches: 4. The CDR3 runs to 16 residues. Looked up from germline, CDR1 is LGHNA and CDR2 is YSLEER. Treatment in this sample: randomized to nivolumab then ipilimumab (arm A) or the reverse (arm B). This table comes from immunoSEQ multiplex PCR, and its TCRdb copy is limited to in-frame clones, with some not included. The table shows roughly 17,000 clones, with around 69% occurring only once.

The sequences come from CD8+ T cells sorted from blood (inferred from file names), collected from a patient given nivolumab and ipilimumab in sequence. The V and J genes are TRBV4-3 and TRBJ2-1; TRBD2 matches 7 bases. The origin of this receptor is a human donor with melanoma. This CDR3 is CASSQDGGVPYNEQFF. In nucleotides, the CDR3 is TGCGCCAGCAGCCAAGATGGGGGGGTCCCCTACAATGAGCAGTTCTTC.